These T cell receptor beta chains were read from a single sample in a study of T cell responses to AZD1222 COVID-19 vaccine. Generated by immunoSEQ multiplex PCR, the TCRdb table keeps only in-frame clones and is missing some. The sample includes roughly 49,000 clones, around 80% of them seen just once. The sequencing here drew on peripheral blood, taken on day 0 of MenACWY control vaccination. All receptors come from an adult in good health. Both conserved end residues are part of each CDR3. Each record gives: clone size, CDR3 length, D gene, J gene, V gene, CDR3 protein, CDR3 DNA. A D gene is named only where the DNA matches it firmly. Expanded clones are given a class, and other clones once, few, many or no size at all.

few	15	-	TRBJ1-1	TRBV28	CATRGAHGVNTEAFF	TGTGCCACGAGGGGGGCCCATGGAGTGAACACTGAAGCTTTCTTT
few	14	TRBD1	TRBJ1-1	TRBV5-1	CASSPGQGLTEAFF	TGCGCCAGCAGCCCCGGACAGGGCTTGACTGAAGCTTTCTTT
-	15	TRBD1	TRBJ1-6	TRBV18	CASSPRRGRDSPLHF	TGTGCCAGCTCACCCCGAAGGGGGCGGGATTCACCCCTCCACTTT
-	13	-	TRBJ2-5	TRBV5-1	CASSRTHQETQYF	TGCGCCAGCAGCCGTACACACCAAGAGACCCAGTACTTC
once	14	-	TRBJ1-3	TRBV6-5	CASSLVPSGNTIYF	TGTGCCAGCAGCCTAGTCCCTTCTGGAAACACCATATATTTT
-	15	-	TRBJ2-3	TRBV5-1	CASSLEPESTDTQYF	TGCGCCAGCAGCTTGGAGCCAGAGAGCACAGATACGCAGTATTTT
-	13	-	TRBJ2-2	TRBV10-1	CASSESTWGELFF	TGCGCCAGCAGTGAGTCGACTTGGGGGGAGCTGTTTTTT
-	13	-	TRBJ1-1	TRBV5-6	CASSGDGNTEAFF	TGTGCCAGCAGCGGGGACGGTAACACTGAAGCTTTCTTT
-	14	-	TRBJ1-5	TRBV5-6	CASSFQGRNQPQHF	TGTGCCAGCAGCTTTCAGGGCCGCAATCAGCCCCAGCATTTT
few	14	-	TRBJ1-3	TRBV12-2	CASRPERAGNTIYF	TGTGCAAGTCGCCCCGAGAGGGCAGGAAACACCATATATTTT